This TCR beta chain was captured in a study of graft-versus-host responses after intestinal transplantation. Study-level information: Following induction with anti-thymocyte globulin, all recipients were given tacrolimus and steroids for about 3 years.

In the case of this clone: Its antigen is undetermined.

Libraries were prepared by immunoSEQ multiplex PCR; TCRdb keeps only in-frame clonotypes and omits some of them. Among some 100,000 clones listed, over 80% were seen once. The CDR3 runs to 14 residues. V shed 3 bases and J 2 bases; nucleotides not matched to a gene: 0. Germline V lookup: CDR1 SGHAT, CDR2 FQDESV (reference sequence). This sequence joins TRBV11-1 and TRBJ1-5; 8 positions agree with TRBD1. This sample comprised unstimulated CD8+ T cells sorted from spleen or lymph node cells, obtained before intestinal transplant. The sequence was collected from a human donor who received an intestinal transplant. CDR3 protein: CASSLTGGNQPQHF. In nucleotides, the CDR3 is TGTGCCAGCAGCTTGACAGGGGGCAATCAGCCCCAGCATTTT.